This T cell receptor (beta chain) originates from a study of T-cell memory formation after mild COVID-19 (dated by TCRdb to about 2021). Turning to the overall study: TCR sequence clusters from the two donors were largely donor specific. Longitudinal TCRalpha and TCRbeta repertoire sequencing tracked T-cell clones expanding and contracting after mild COVID-19 in a couple of donors. Two young, previously healthy adult volunteers, one female and one male, were included in the cohort. Beyond this particular receptor, the publication reports: The study included only a couple of mild cases, and larger cohorts that include severe cases with pre-infection samples were judged to be necessary. Contracting CD4+ clones turned up mainly in the CM and EM memory subsets, whereas EMRA was where CD8+ clones were enriched. Clones that contracted from day 15 to 85 showed balanced CD4/CD8 phenotypes, whereas a second wave of clones that expanded from day 15 to 37 leaned towards CD4+. SARS-CoV-2 specificity was not confirmed for the second-wave clones peaking on day 37. Some responding clones were detected in pre-infection memory, which suggested that pre-existing cross-reactive memory T cells had joined the SARS-CoV-2 response.

Relative to germline, V is 6 bases shorter and J is 8 bases shorter, with 13 bases between their ends. The CDR3 starts with the cysteine, ends with the phenylalanine, and has 12 residues. Kept here is only the CDR3 DNA, which spans 36 bases and is read in frame from base 1. Ficoll-Paque density gradient centrifugation was the method used to isolate PBMCs. This clonotype was seen a few times. Its recognized antigen is unknown. Base qualities are not provided; no much larger clone lies one nucleotide away. Sequencing relied on an Illumina NovaSeq 6000. cDNA libraries for TCRalpha and TCRbeta were prepared by 5'RACE using constant-segment primers, with sample barcodes and unique molecular identifiers added. Trizol reagent was used to extract RNA from every sample. Amplification of the libraries took two PCR steps, and the second step added a second sample barcode plus Illumina TruSeq adapters. Sequencing of libraries was performed on an Illumina NovaSeq with 2 x 150 bp paired-end reads. The original methods were these. The reads were demultiplexed and collapsed into UMI-guided consensus sequences using migec v1.2.7. Using mixcr v2.1.11, UMI consensuses were aligned to TRA and TRB V and J templates and then assembled into clonotypes. A clonotype was counted as expanded or contracted only if both edgeR and NoisET called the change significant, with noise models trained on biological replicates. edgeR calls used a false discovery rate-adjusted p below 0.01 and a log2 fold-change threshold of 1. As an exploratory analysis of dynamics, PCA with hierarchical clustering was applied to max-normalized trajectories of the 1000 most abundant clonotypes. Each responding clone was given a CD4 or CD8 phenotype based on the CD4+ and CD8+ repertoires, which had been sequenced separately. TCRdb applied fastp at Q25 and MiXCR to the public reads, then kept only in-frame beta chains. Each record represents a unique CDR3 protein, reported with the most common genes and DNA among its rows. The V and J calls and clone size come from TCRdb's table, not from the authors' own analysis. In all, the sample holds some 120,000 distinct CDR3 sequences, and around 15% of those were seen once. The ten most abundant clones make up approximately 5% of the sample.

Sequencing input: PBMCs or a T cell subset sorted from them (not recorded which). The receptor was derived from a man aged 18-30 years who had mild COVID-19 (a few samples of this study predate the infection). The sample titles of this study are shuffled in the database, so cell type and time point are left out; the donor was told from shared clones. The chain uses TRBV12-3 or TRBV12-4 and TRBJ1-2; the D gene is unclear. The CDR3 region reads CASSTQIGGYTF. DNA sequence: TGTGCCAGCAGCACACAGATAGGGGGCTACACCTTC.